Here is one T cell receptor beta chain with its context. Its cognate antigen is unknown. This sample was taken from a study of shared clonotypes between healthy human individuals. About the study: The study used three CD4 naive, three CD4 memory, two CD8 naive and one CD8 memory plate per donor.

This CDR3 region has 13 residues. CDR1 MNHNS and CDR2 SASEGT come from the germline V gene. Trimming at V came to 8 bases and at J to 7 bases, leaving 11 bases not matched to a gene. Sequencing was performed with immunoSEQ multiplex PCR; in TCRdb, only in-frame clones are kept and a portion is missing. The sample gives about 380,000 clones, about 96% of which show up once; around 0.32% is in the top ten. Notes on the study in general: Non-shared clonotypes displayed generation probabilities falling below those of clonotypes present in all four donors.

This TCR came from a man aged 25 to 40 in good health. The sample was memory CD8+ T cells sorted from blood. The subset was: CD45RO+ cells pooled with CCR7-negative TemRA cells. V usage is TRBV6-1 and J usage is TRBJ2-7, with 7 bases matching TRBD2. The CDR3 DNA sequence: TGTGCCAGCTGGGAGGGAGCCCCTGGGGAGCAGTACTTC. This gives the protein CASWEGAPGEQYF.